The 32 T cell receptor beta chains in this list originate from one sample, sequenced in a study of blood T cells in healthy people across ages. Using a J-beta primer mix together with a sample-barcoded 5' primer, a second PCR was run for roughly 6 to 12 cycles. One entry per CDR3 protein, called by TCRdb with MiXCR from the 5' RACE reads. Of some 1.7 million distinct CDR3 sequences listed, approximately 30% are singletons. Material: blood. These receptors were taken from a young woman in good health.

This clonotype was seen a handful of times. The rearrangement joins TRBV30 to TRBJ1-2, with TRBD1 matching 7 bases. The CDR3 is made up of 14 amino acids. Germline CDR1 GTSNPN, CDR2 SVGIG (reference sequence). V shed 2 bases, J shed 6 bases, and the junction held 9 bases outside the gene matches. The CDR3 DNA reads as TGTGCCTGGAGTCTCCAACAGGGGAGGAATGGCTACACCTTC. This translates into CAWSLQQGRNGYTF.

The sample holds a few counts of this clonotype. The rearrangement links TRBV20-1 to TRBJ1-2, with D uncertain. Trimming stripped 6 bases from V and 6 bases from J, with 20 bases between. The CDR3 consists of 14 residues. From germline, CDR1 is DFQATT and CDR2 SNEGSKA (reference sequence). CDR3 amino acids: CSAGSAGGEDGYTF. The CDR3 nucleotides read TGCAGTGCGGGTAGCGCAGGTGGGGAAGATGGCTACACCTTC.

The gene calls are TRBV11-2 and TRBJ1-5; D unresolved. There are 13 residues in the CDR3. Germline assignment: CDR1 SGHAT and CDR2 FQNNGV. Trimming removed 0 bases from V and 15 bases from J, with 15 bases in between. CDR3 bases: TGTGCCAGCAGCTTAGACTATGGCGGGGAGAGGCATTTT. Encoded protein: CASSLDYGGERHF.

This clonotype turned up a few times. The chain joins TRBV15 to TRBJ2-3; no firm D call. The CDR3 length is 15 residues. With 1 base removed from V and 2 bases from J, the gap between germline ends came to 10 bases. CDR1 and CDR2 from the germline V gene are LNHNV and YYDKDF (reference sequence). The CDR3, as DNA: TGTGCCACCAGCAGAGGGACCGCCGACACAGATACGCAGTATTTT. Translating it yields CATSRGTADTDTQYF.

This clonotype was seen at least ten times. V is TRBV29-1 and J is TRBJ2-5; 8 bases are shared with TRBD2. The V segment lost 7 bases and the J segment 5 bases; nucleotides outside the gene matches: 9. CDR1 and CDR2 from the germline V gene are SQVTM and ANQGSEA. The CDR3 loop spans 13 amino acids. The CDR3 DNA is TGCAGCGGAAGCGGGAGTTTTGCTGAGACCCAGTACTTC. Its protein is CSGSGSFAETQYF.

The V and J genes are TRBV30 and TRBJ2-3; 7 bases map to TRBD1. CDR1 is GTSNPN and CDR2 is SVGIG in the germline V gene (reference sequence). J lost 4 bases, V lost 7 bases, and 11 bases had no gene match. The CDR3 runs to 14 residues. The DNA of the CDR3 is TGTGCCTCAATTCACAGGGGCCTTGCAGATACGCAGTATTTT. Amino acid sequence: CASIHRGLADTQYF.

This clonotype was detected only a few times. The chain carries TRBV29-1 and TRBJ1-2; 9 bases align to TRBD1. Germline V lookup: CDR1 SQVTM, CDR2 ANQGSEA. V lost 5 bases, J lost 8 bases, and 12 bases stayed unmatched. CDR3 length: 14 amino acids. Written as DNA, the CDR3 is TGCAGCGTTTCTGTTGGGACAGGGAGATACGGCTACACCTTC. It yields the protein CSVSVGTGRYGYTF.

The rearrangement joins TRBV29-1 to TRBJ2-3; D is perhaps TRBD1 or TRBD2 (5 bases each). There are 13 residues in the CDR3. The V gene lost 4 bases and the J gene lost 3 bases, with 11 bases spanning the gap. Germline V gives CDR1 SQVTM, CDR2 ANQGSEA. The CDR3 sequence: CSVGGVETDTQYF. The CDR3 nucleotides read TGCAGCGTTGGAGGGGTCGAAACAGATACGCAGTATTTT.

There are a few counts of this clonotype. The chain employs TRBV30 and TRBJ1-1; TRBD1 might be the D (5 bases). The CDR3 covers 14 residues. V was clipped by 1 base and J by 11 bases, with 20 bases between them. The germline gives CDR1 GTSNPN, CDR2 SVGIG (reference sequence). CDR3 DNA sequence: TGTGCCTGGAGTGCCGGACGAGGGGCCTGGGGTGCTTTCTTT. Translated, it gives CAWSAGRGAWGAFF.

The chain has TRBV6-5 and TRBJ1-2; D is possibly TRBD1 (5 bases). This CDR3 has 16 residues. The V gene lost 6 bases and the J gene lost 0 bases, with 17 bases spanning the gap. Germline assignment: CDR1 MNHEY and CDR2 SVGAGI. The chain's CDR3 is CASSLLPGPSNYGYTF. The CDR3 coding sequence is TGTGCCAGCAGCTTACTCCCGGGACCCTCTAACTATGGCTACACCTTC.

This chain links TRBV20-1 with TRBJ2-2; 10 bases are a match to TRBD1. This CDR3 is 16 amino acids long. Germline assignment: CDR1 DFQATT and CDR2 SNEGSKA (reference sequence). J gave up 7 bases and V 0 bases, and 8 bases lay outside the gene matches. The CDR3 is CSARERDRGSVGELFF. The CDR3 bases are TGCAGTGCTAGAGAACGGGACAGGGGCAGCGTCGGGGAGCTGTTTTTT.

The chain combines TRBV20-1 with TRBJ2-5, with unresolved D. The last part of the DNA fits TRBJ2-7 better; the J call may be wrong. Germline CDR1 DFQATT, CDR2 SNEGSKA (reference sequence). The CDR3 consists of 11 residues. The CDR3 loop is CSVRTEAEQYF. CDR3 sequence (DNA): TGCAGTGTAAGGACCGAGGCCGAGCAGTACTTC.

Here the CDR3 DNA reads TGTGCCAGCAGCCGGGGGGCAACATACACTGAAGCTTTCTTT. Its translation: CASSRGATYTEAFF. V gene TRBV12-3 or TRBV12-4 combines with J gene TRBJ1-1; D is possibly TRBD1 (6 bases). The CDR3 consists of 14 residues. V lost 6 bases, J lost 3 bases, and 14 bases lay in between.

This chain links TRBV14 with TRBJ2-4, with TRBD2 matching 12 bases. This CDR3 is 17 amino acids long. Germline V gene lookup returns CDR1 SGHDN and CDR2 FVKESK. With 3 bases clipped from V and 1 base from J, the junction kept 4 bases outside the gene matches. The CDR3 coding sequence is TGTGCCAGCAGCCAGCCTGGACTAGCGGGGGCCAAAAACATTCAGTACTTC. Translated: CASSQPGLAGAKNIQYF. Full variable domain (remainder filled in from reference TRBV14 and TRBJ2-4): EAGVTQFPSHSVIEKGQTVTLRCDPISGHDNLYWYRRVMGKEIKFLLHFVKESKQDESGMPNNRFLAERTGGTYSTLKVQPAELEDSGVYFCASSQPGLAGAKNIQYFGAGTRLSVL.

This rearrangement joins TRBV12-3 or TRBV12-4 to TRBJ2-5, with TRBD2 as a possible D gene (6 bases). CDR3 size: 13 residues. Trimming pared 6 bases from V and 4 bases from J, leaving 12 bases between. The CDR3 region has the DNA TGTGCCAGCAGCATTATGGAGGGAGAGACCCAGTACTTC. It encodes CASSIMEGETQYF.

The V and J genes are TRBV20-1 and TRBJ2-7; 8 bases are a match to TRBD2. The CDR3 has 14 residues. Germline V gives CDR1 DFQATT, CDR2 SNEGSKA (reference sequence). Trimming took 3 bases from V and 3 from J; bases not matched to a gene: 7. The CDR3, as DNA: TGCAGTGCTAGGGGACTAGTTCGGGGCTACGAGCAGTACTTC. Residues: CSARGLVRGYEQYF.

The rearrangement uses TRBV15 and TRBJ2-5; D might be TRBD2 (5 bases). The CDR3 runs to 16 residues. Trimming removed 8 bases at V and 2 bases at J, with 21 bases between. The V gene's germline CDR1 is LNHNV and CDR2 YYDKDF (reference sequence). As DNA, the CDR3 is TGTGCCACCGATTCGCGACGGGCTAGCTTACAAGAGACCCAGTACTTC. Translating it yields CATDSRRASLQETQYF.

Turning to this clonotype: A clone one base away is much larger, so this may be a read error. The CDR3 coding sequence is TGTGCCAGCAGGGGACTAGCGGGAACTGGAGAGCAGTACTTC. Translation: CASRGLAGTGEQYF. The chain recombines TRBV12-3 or TRBV12-4 with TRBJ2-7, with 13 bases identical to TRBD2. CDR3 length equals 14 residues. The junction had 6 bases not matched to a gene; V was cut back by 6 bases and J by 7 bases.

The V call is TRBV4-2, the J call TRBJ1-5; 8 bases are a match to TRBD1. Per the germline V gene, CDR1 is LGHNA and CDR2 is YNFKEQ. This CDR3 has 15 residues. The junction had 10 bases not matched to a gene; V was cut back by 5 bases and J by 7 bases. The CDR3 region is CASSGGAGGMQPQHF. DNA of the CDR3: TGTGCCAGCAGCGGAGGGGCAGGGGGCATGCAGCCCCAGCATTTT.

This clonotype came up a few times. The chain combines TRBV6-5 with TRBJ2-3; 8 bases match TRBD1. The ends lost 6 bases at V and 0 bases at J; junction bases unmatched: 5. This CDR3 contains 15 residues. Germline V gene sequence: CDR1 MNHEY, CDR2 SVGAGI. The DNA of the CDR3 is TGTGCCAGCAGCCGGACAGGGCTAAGCACAGATACGCAGTATTTT. Protein sequence: CASSRTGLSTDTQYF.

The chain carries TRBV5-1 and TRBJ1-5, with D unresolved. The germline V gene encodes CDR1 SGHRS and CDR2 YFSETQ. V lost 4 bases, J lost 7 bases, and 18 bases lay in between. The CDR3 loop spans 15 amino acids. CDR3 loop: CASSPGPGGGQPQHF. The CDR3 nucleotides are TGCGCCAGCAGCCCGGGCCCGGGCGGTGGACAGCCCCAGCATTTT.

The chain joins TRBV3-1 to TRBJ2-5; 9 bases agree with TRBD2. V was clipped by 2 bases and J by 1 base; unmatched bases: 5. Germline CDR1 reads LGHDT; CDR2 reads YNNKEL (reference sequence). The CDR3 consists of 16 residues. The CDR3 coding sequence is TGTGCCAGCAGCCAAATGAGCGGGGGGTCCCAAGAGACCCAGTACTTC. This gives the protein CASSQMSGGSQETQYF.

In regard to this clonotype: An end of the junction differs from the germline gene, which may be a read error. This chain connects TRBV20-1 to TRBJ2-1, with D tentatively TRBD1 or TRBD2 (7 bases each). CDR3 length: 15 residues. CDR1 DFQATT and CDR2 SNEGSKA come from the germline V gene (reference sequence). The CDR3 DNA is TGCAGTGCTAGAACAGGGGAGGGCCGCTACAAGGAGCAGTTCTTC. This codes for CSARTGEGRYKEQFF.

The V call is TRBV6-5, the J call TRBJ2-7, with 10 bases matching TRBD2. The CDR3 covers 15 residues. Germline V gene data show CDR1 as MNHEY and CDR2 as SVGAGI. V dropped 5 bases and J dropped 7; count of bases not matched to a gene: 11. This CDR3 is CASSNQAGGVNEQYF. CDR3 DNA: TGTGCCAGCAGTAATCAAGCGGGAGGGGTTAATGAGCAGTACTTC.

The rearrangement links TRBV28 to TRBJ1-2; D is ambiguous. Looked up from germline, CDR1 is MDHEN and CDR2 is SYDVKM. This CDR3 contains 12 residues. Trimming took off 8 bases at V and 1 base at J, with 8 bases between the two ends. The CDR3 here is CASRWFNYGYTF. The CDR3, as DNA: TGTGCCAGCCGATGGTTTAACTATGGCTACACCTTC.

The J gene is TRBJ2-4, the V gene TRBV7-2; 8 bases line up with TRBD2. Unmatched junction bases numbered 11, after V lost 0 bases and J lost 13 bases. Germline loops: CDR1 SGHTA, CDR2 FQGNSA. This CDR3 has 15 amino acids. For the CDR3, the DNA is TGTGCCAGCAGCTTAGCTAGCGGGACCCCCAATGAGCAGTACTTC. It translates to CASSLASGTPNEQYF.

Turning to this clonotype: A much more abundant neighbour one base away suggests this may be a read error. The J gene is TRBJ2-4, the V gene TRBV20-1; TRBD2 might be the D (5 bases). Germline V gene sequence: CDR1 DFQATT, CDR2 SNEGSKA (reference sequence). The CDR3 sequence is 13 residues long. V gave up 6 bases and J gave up 13 bases, with 22 bases separating them. CDR3 loop: CSAGDSGSNEQYF. The CDR3, as DNA: TGCAGTGCAGGAGACTCGGGATCCAATGAGCAGTACTTC.

As to this clonotype: With a much larger clone just one base away, this may be a read error. V gene TRBV20-1 combines with J gene TRBJ2-3, with a weak D call TRBD1 (6 bases). Germline CDR1 is DFQATT and CDR2 is SNEGSKA (reference sequence). This CDR3 is built from 13 residues. DNA of the CDR3: TGCAGTGCTAGCTTACTAGTGACAGGTACGCAGTATTTT. Translation gives CSASLLVTGTQYF.

This chain uses TRBV7-2 with TRBJ1-1, with 7 bases identical to TRBD1. CDR3 length equals 14 residues. Per germline, CDR1 SGHTA and CDR2 FQGNSA. Germline trimming cut 3 bases from V and 2 bases from J; bases unmatched to any gene: 3. The chain's CDR3 is CASSFQGVNTEAFF. The CDR3 DNA follows: TGTGCCAGCAGCTTTCAGGGGGTAAACACTGAAGCTTTCTTT.

This clonotype came up a few times. V is TRBV18 and J is TRBJ2-5, with 8 bases fitting TRBD1. V trimming: 10 bases; J trimming: 4 bases; junction bases outside the gene matches: 8. Germline values: CDR1 KGHSH, CDR2 LQKENI. This CDR3 is 13 amino acids long. The CDR3 DNA reads as TGTGCCACCGGACAGGGAGGAGGAGAGACCCAGTACTTC. Encoded protein: CATGQGGGETQYF.

In its sample, this clonotype was seen a few times. The rearrangement uses TRBV6-2 or TRBV6-3 and TRBJ2-5; TRBD2 matches at 16 bases. This CDR3 comprises 16 residues. V was clipped by 4 bases and J by 10 bases; unmatched bases: 9. CDR1 and CDR2 (germline): MNHEY, SVGEGT. The CDR3 is CASSSGTSGRASSQYF. The CDR3 DNA follows: TGTGCCAGCAGTTCCGGGACTAGCGGGAGGGCTTCGAGCCAGTACTTC.

The chain uses TRBV7-2 and TRBJ2-7; the match to TRBD1 covers 7 bases. This CDR3 is built from 14 residues. The ends lost 5 bases at V and 4 bases at J; junction bases unmatched: 8. Germline CDR1 is SGHTA and CDR2 is FQGNSA. The CDR3 DNA is TGTGCCAGCAGCCTCGCTCTACAGGGGTACGAGCAGTACTTC. Translating it yields CASSLALQGYEQYF.